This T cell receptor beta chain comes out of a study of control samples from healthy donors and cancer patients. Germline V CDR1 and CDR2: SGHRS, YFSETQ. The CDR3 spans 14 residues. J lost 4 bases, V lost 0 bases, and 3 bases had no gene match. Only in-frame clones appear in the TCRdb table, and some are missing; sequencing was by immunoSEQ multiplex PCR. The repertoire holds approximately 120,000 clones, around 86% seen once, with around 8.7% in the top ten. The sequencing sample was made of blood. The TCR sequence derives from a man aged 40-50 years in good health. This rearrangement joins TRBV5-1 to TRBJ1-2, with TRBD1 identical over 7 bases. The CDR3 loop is CASSLEGGFYGYTF. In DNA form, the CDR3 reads TGCGCCAGCAGCTTGGAAGGGGGCTTCTATGGCTACACCTTC.